Presented here are 23 T cell receptor beta chains from one specimen sequenced in a study of identical twins. TCRdb re-analysed the 5' RACE reads in MiXCR, keeping a single row per CDR3 protein. Here the sample spans around 200,000 distinct CDR3 sequences, 9.4% being singletons. Input material: memory (CD45RO+) T cells sorted from blood. The receptor set was obtained from a woman aged 18-30 years in good health.

The chain links TRBV12-3 or TRBV12-4 to TRBJ1-3; perhaps TRBD1 as D (5 bases). The V gene lost 3 bases and the J gene lost 4 bases, with 10 bases spanning the gap. The CDR3 has 14 amino acids. CDR3 nucleotides: TGTGCCAGCAGTTTTGGGGGAAAGGGAAACACCATATATTTT. Its translation: CASSFGGKGNTIYF.

This clonotype was observed at least ten times. The chain employs TRBV25-1 and TRBJ2-3, with TRBD1 matching 9 bases. CDR3 size: 15 residues. V was clipped by 5 bases and J by 3 bases; unmatched bases: 6. The germline gives CDR1 MGHDK, CDR2 SYGVNS. In DNA form, the CDR3 reads TGTGCCAGCAGTTTCACAGGGGGCGAGACAGATACGCAGTATTTT. This sequence encodes CASSFTGGETDTQYF.

For the CDR3, the DNA is TGTGCCAGCAGTGATGTCCAGGGGAGGTTCACCGGGGAGCTGTTTTTT. Translating gives CASSDVQGRFTGELFF. The chain carries TRBV2 and TRBJ2-2; either TRBD1 or TRBD2 may supply D (6 bases each). With 3 bases removed from V and 4 bases from J, the gap between germline ends came to 15 bases. Germline values: CDR1 SNHLY, CDR2 FYNNEI. The CDR3 is 16 amino acids.

This clonotype was seen many times. The chain is built from TRBV3-1 and TRBJ2-6; TRBD2 might be the D (5 bases). CDR1 is LGHDT and CDR2 is YNNKEL in the germline V gene (reference sequence). The CDR3 consists of 15 residues. With 2 bases removed from V and 2 bases from J, the gap between germline ends came to 7 bases. DNA for the CDR3: TGTGCCAGCAGCCAAAGAGGGACTGGGGCCAACGTCCTGACTTTC. This gives the protein CASSQRGTGANVLTF. The full variable domain, in which reference TRBV3-1 and TRBJ2-6 provide the parts outside the CDR3, is DTAVSQTPKYLVTQMGNDKSIKCEQNLGHDTMYWYKQDSKKFLKIMFSYNNKELIINETVPNRFSPKSPDKAHLNLHINSLELGDSAVYFCASSQRGTGANVLTFGAGSRLTVL.

This clonotype was counted at least ten times. This chain uses TRBV5-1 with TRBJ2-3; possible D gene TRBD1, 5 bases. V was shortened by 1 base and J by 5 bases, with 11 bases between the two germline ends. The CDR3 contains 14 residues. Looked up from germline, CDR1 is SGHRS and CDR2 is YFSETQ. The CDR3 sequence is CASSLTGAQDTQYF. The CDR3 DNA sequence: TGCGCCAGCAGCTTGACAGGCGCCCAAGATACGCAGTATTTT.

The chain couples TRBV20-1 to TRBJ2-7; possibly TRBD2 for D (6 bases). The length of the CDR3 is 14 residues. V was shortened by 4 bases and J by 4 bases, with 17 bases between the two germline ends. Germline loops: CDR1 DFQATT, CDR2 SNEGSKA (reference sequence). The DNA of the CDR3 is TGCAGTGCTACCCCGGCGGGGAGTTGGTACGAGCAGTACTTC. Amino acid sequence: CSATPAGSWYEQYF.

This clonotype was recorded many times. This chain links TRBV2 with TRBJ2-3; 7 bases are a match to TRBD2. The CDR3 is made up of 15 amino acids. The germline gives CDR1 SNHLY, CDR2 FYNNEI. V gave up 4 bases and J gave up 4 bases; unmatched junction bases: 8. CDR3 amino acids: CASSATGTKADTQYF. The CDR3 DNA reads as TGTGCCAGCAGTGCCACCGGGACTAAAGCAGATACGCAGTATTTT.

The chain links TRBV5-5 to TRBJ1-2; D unresolved. CDR3 length equals 13 residues. The germline V gene has CDR1 SGHKS and CDR2 YYEKEE (reference sequence). Trimming took 2 bases from V and 2 from J, leaving 7 bases between them. CDR3 DNA: TGTGCCAGCAGCTTTACTCAGAACTATGGCTACACCTTC. It encodes CASSFTQNYGYTF. The full variable domain, its missing parts supplied by reference TRBV5-5 and TRBJ1-2, is DAGVTQSPTHLIKTRGQQVTLRCSPISGHKSVSWYQQVLGQGPQFIFQYYEKEERGRGNFPDRFSARQFPNYSSELNVNALLLGDSALYLCASSFTQNYGYTFGSGTRLTVV.

The genes are TRBV2 and TRBJ2-5; 7 nucleotides align to TRBD1. This CDR3 region has 14 residues. Germline CDR1 reads SNHLY; CDR2 reads FYNNEI. With V trimmed by 6 bases and J by 2 bases, 6 bases remained unmatched. Here the CDR3 reads CASRDRDRQETQYF. CDR3 sequence (DNA): TGTGCCAGCAGAGACCGGGACAGACAAGAGACCCAGTACTTC.

The chain is built from TRBV29-1 and TRBJ2-1; a possible D gene is TRBD1 (5 bases). V was trimmed by 5 bases and J by 1 base, leaving 9 bases between them. The CDR3 sequence is 13 residues long. Germline loops: CDR1 SQVTM, CDR2 ANQGSEA. CDR3 nucleotides: TGCAGCGTTAGAACAGGATCCTACAATGAGCAGTTCTTC. It translates to CSVRTGSYNEQFF.

In its sample, this clonotype was seen a few times. The chain couples TRBV2 to TRBJ1-4; TRBD1 is a possible D gene (5 bases). V gave up 6 bases and J gave up 7 bases, with 12 bases separating them. The CDR3 is made up of 13 amino acids. The germline gives CDR1 SNHLY, CDR2 FYNNEI. The CDR3 DNA reads TGTGCCAGCAGGCCCATGGGGGGTGAAAAACTGTTTTTT. Its translation is CASRPMGGEKLFF.

This clonotype was recorded many times. The rearrangement joins TRBV10-3 to TRBJ2-7; 7 bases are a match to TRBD1. Germline CDR1 reads ENHRY; CDR2 reads SYGVKD. The ends lost 4 bases at V and 3 bases at J; junction bases unmatched: 0. The CDR3 totals 12 residues. The CDR3 DNA reads as TGTGCCATCAGTGGGGACAGCTACGAGCAGTACTTC. Protein sequence: CAISGDSYEQYF.

This clonotype was detected ten times or more. This chain connects TRBV5-1 to TRBJ2-1, with D tentatively TRBD1 (6 bases). The germline CDR1 and CDR2 sequences are SGHRS and YFSETQ. V was shortened by 0 bases and J by 4 bases, with 11 bases between the two germline ends. The length of the CDR3 is 15 residues. CDR3 bases: TGCGCCAGCAGCTTGGCACAGGGAGCTTACAATGAGCAGTTCTTC. Its translation is CASSLAQGAYNEQFF. Based on the CDR3 plus reference TRBV5-1 and TRBJ2-1, the full variable domain is KAGVTQTPRYLIKTRGQQVTLSCSPISGHRSVSWYQQTPGQGLQFLFEYFSETQRNKGNFPGRFSGRQFSNSRSEMNVSTLELGDSALYLCASSLAQGAYNEQFFGPGTRLTVL.

This clonotype has a count of ten or more. In DNA form, the CDR3 reads TGTGCCAGCAGTCCCGTGGGCTCCTACGAGCAGTACTTC. Its protein is CASSPVGSYEQYF. This chain uses TRBV12-3 or TRBV12-4 with TRBJ2-7; no clear D gene. Deletions cut 5 bases from V and 0 bases from J, with 8 bases between. The CDR3 has 13 residues.

This chain connects TRBV6-1 to TRBJ2-7; TRBD2 matches at 12 bases. Germline V gives CDR1 MNHNS, CDR2 SASEGT. CDR3 length: 14 amino acids. V gave up 5 bases and J gave up 5 bases; unmatched junction bases: 4. The CDR3, as DNA: TGTGCCAGCAGTCTAGCGGGAGGGCTCGACGAGCAGTACTTC. It is translated as CASSLAGGLDEQYF.

The chain links TRBV3-1 to TRBJ2-1; TRBD2 matches at 11 bases. With 7 bases clipped from V and 9 bases from J, the junction kept 17 bases outside the gene matches. Looked up from germline, CDR1 is LGHDT and CDR2 is YNNKEL (reference sequence). CDR3 length: 17 residues. In DNA form, the CDR3 reads TGTGCCAGCACCCAGCAGGTAGCGGGGGGGCCTGGTAGTGAGCAGTTCTTC. Translation gives CASTQQVAGGPGSEQFF.

The chain couples TRBV20-1 to TRBJ2-3, with 8 bases identical to TRBD1. Germline trimming cut 4 bases from V and 6 bases from J; bases unmatched to any gene: 12. Germline values: CDR1 DFQATT, CDR2 SNEGSKA (reference sequence). The CDR3 totals 15 residues. The DNA for the CDR3 is TGCAGTGCTACTAGGCCCACAGGGGGGTCGGATACGCAGTATTTT. It is translated as CSATRPTGGSDTQYF.

The rearrangement links TRBV3-1 to TRBJ2-2, with D possibly being TRBD2 (7 bases). Germline V gives CDR1 LGHDT, CDR2 YNNKEL (reference sequence). The CDR3 loop spans 15 amino acids. V shed 0 bases and J shed 13 bases, with 18 bases lying between them. CDR3 region: CASSQEPRGHRGLFF. The CDR3 region has the DNA TGTGCCAGCAGCCAAGAGCCGCGGGGGCACCGGGGGCTGTTTTTT.

The genes are TRBV20-1 and TRBJ1-4; possible D gene TRBD1, 5 bases. Germline CDR1 is DFQATT and CDR2 is SNEGSKA (reference sequence). The CDR3 is made up of 11 amino acids. V lost 6 bases to trimming and J lost 5 bases, with 7 bases between them. CDR3 DNA: TGCAGTGCGGGGGGGAATGAAAAACTGTTTTTT. Amino acid sequence: CSAGGNEKLFF.

This clonotype occurred a few times. V gene TRBV5-1 combines with J gene TRBJ1-4, with D possibly matching TRBD1 (5 bases). The CDR3 consists of 15 residues. Germline CDR1 and CDR2: SGHRS and YFSETQ. V lost 4 bases and J lost 5, with 15 bases in between. The DNA for the CDR3 is TGCGCCAGCAGCCAAGGGACGACCCCGAATGAAAAACTGTTTTTT. Residues: CASSQGTTPNEKLFF.

This chain uses TRBV20-1 with TRBJ2-1; the match to TRBD2 covers 9 bases. Trimming took 1 base from V and 8 from J; bases not matched to a gene: 9. The CDR3 consists of 15 residues. Germline CDR1 DFQATT, CDR2 SNEGSKA (reference sequence). Written as DNA, the CDR3 is TGCAGTGCTAGAGGGCGGGAGGGCCTTAGCCATGAGCAGTTCTTC. Translation: CSARGREGLSHEQFF.

In this sample, this clonotype turned up many times. The rearrangement uses TRBV29-1 and TRBJ2-7, with a weak D call TRBD1 (5 bases). Germline V gene lookup returns CDR1 SQVTM and CDR2 ANQGSEA. CDR3 size: 13 residues. Deletions cut 6 bases from V and 4 bases from J, with 16 bases between. CDR3 DNA sequence: TGCAGCGTCCCAGGGCCAGGGTTTTACGAGCAGTACTTC. Residues: CSVPGPGFYEQYF.

This clonotype has only a few counts. The rearrangement uses TRBV6-5 and TRBJ1-5; no clear D. The CDR3 length is 14 residues. Trimming pared 0 bases from V and 11 bases from J, leaving 14 bases between. CDR1 MNHEY and CDR2 SVGAGI come from the germline V gene. The CDR3 is CASSYSMRGSAQHF. The CDR3 DNA reads TGTGCCAGCAGTTACTCGATGCGAGGTTCAGCCCAGCATTTT.